Following are 10 T cell receptor beta chains from one sample sequenced in a study of early T cells in non-severe SARS-CoV-2 infection. TCRdb re-derived calls from the 5' RACE reads in MiXCR, one entry per CDR3 protein. Among roughly 30,000 distinct CDR3 sequences listed, approximately 5.4% were seen once. The sequenced sample consisted of whole blood. Receptors originate from an adult who was a healthcare worker with PCR-confirmed SARS-CoV-2 infection or an uninfected control (not recorded which).

The chain joins TRBV7-9 to TRBJ2-3; no clear D. Germline V gives CDR1 SEHNR, CDR2 FQNEAQ (reference sequence). Trimming removed 7 bases at V and 0 bases at J, with 11 bases between. CDR3 length: 14 residues. CDR3 nucleotides: TGTGCCAGCACCCCGCTCTCAAGCACAGATACGCAGTATTTT. It codes for CASTPLSSTDTQYF.

In its sample, this clonotype was seen a few times. This sequence joins TRBV20-1 and TRBJ2-7, with D perhaps matching TRBD2 (6 bases). The CDR3 sequence is 13 residues long. V was shortened by 0 bases and J by 5 bases, with 11 bases between the two germline ends. Germline lookup yields CDR1 DFQATT and CDR2 SNEGSKA (reference sequence). The CDR3 sequence: CSARDGGRDEQYF. As DNA, the CDR3 is TGCAGTGCTAGAGACGGGGGTCGTGACGAGCAGTACTTC.

For this clonotype: This clone may be a read error of a much larger clone one base away. The chain's CDR3 is CASGLSLGTGEKLFF. CDR3 DNA sequence: TGTGCCAGCGGTTTATCGTTGGGGACAGGTGAAAAACTGTTTTTT. This chain uses TRBV27 with TRBJ1-4; 8 nucleotides line up with TRBD1. The CDR3 runs to 15 residues. Germline V lookup: CDR1 MNHEY, CDR2 SMNVEV (reference sequence).

The V gene is TRBV24-1, the J gene TRBJ2-5; 7 bases agree with TRBD2. The junction had 13 bases not matched to a gene; V was cut back by 5 bases and J by 5 bases. Germline values: CDR1 KGHDR, CDR2 SFDVKD. The length of the CDR3 is 16 residues. The CDR3 bases are TGTGCCACCAGTGCTTTTACAGCGGGACCTTTGGAGACCCAGTACTTC. Its protein is CATSAFTAGPLETQYF.

The chain carries TRBV6-1 and TRBJ1-5; D remains unclear. V lost 4 bases to trimming and J lost 3 bases, with 7 bases between them. The CDR3 length is 13 residues. In germline, CDR1 is MNHNS, CDR2 SASEGT. The chain's CDR3 is CASSVNNNQPQHF. CDR3 coding DNA: TGTGCCAGCAGTGTAAACAACAATCAGCCCCAGCATTTT.

V is TRBV11-2 and J is TRBJ1-2; D not certain. The CDR3 totals 16 residues. Trimming cost V 5 bases and J 0 bases, with 16 bases left between them. Germline CDR1 is SGHAT and CDR2 is FQNNGV. CDR3: CASSPLYLLTNYGYTF. The CDR3 nucleotides are TGTGCCAGCAGCCCTCTTTACTTACTCACTAACTATGGCTACACCTTC.

This clonotype was counted only a few times. The CDR3 protein is CASSLAVGTEQFF. CDR3 sequence (DNA): TGTGCCAGCAGTTTAGCCGTAGGAACTGAGCAGTTCTTC. The chain uses TRBV28 and TRBJ2-1; D remains ambiguous. Germline CDR1 and CDR2: MDHEN and SYDVKM. The CDR3 is made up of 13 amino acids. With 2 bases removed from V and 9 bases from J, the gap between germline ends came to 11 bases. The whole variable domain, filled in from reference TRBV28 and TRBJ2-1, reads DVKVTQSSRYLVKRTGEKVFLECVQDMDHENMFWYRQDPGLGLRLIYFSYDVKMKEKGDIPEGYSVSREKKERFSLILESASTNQTSMYLCASSLAVGTEQFFGPGTRLTVL.

This clonotype has only a few counts. The chain has TRBV27 and TRBJ1-5; D ambiguous. CDR1 is MNHEY, CDR2 SMNVEV, per germline (reference sequence). The CDR3 sequence is 13 residues long. The ends were cut back, 6 bases at V and 4 bases at J, with 10 bases in the middle. As DNA, the CDR3 is TGTGCCAGCAGGTCTAAGCTTAATCAGCCCCAGCATTTT. Its protein is CASRSKLNQPQHF.

Comments on this clonotype: A single base separates this from a much larger clone, so it may be a read error. This chain joins TRBV9 and TRBJ2-1; 14 bases align to TRBD2. CDR1 is SGDLS and CDR2 is YYNGEE in the germline V gene. The CDR3 is 19 amino acids. Unmatched junction bases numbered 15, after V lost 1 base and J lost 9 bases. The CDR3 sequence is CASSVTPGTSGRKGLEQFF. The CDR3 bases are TGTGCCAGCAGCGTAACCCCCGGGACTAGCGGGAGAAAGGGGCTTGAGCAGTTCTTC.

This clonotype was seen at least ten times. V is TRBV19 and J is TRBJ2-2, with a weak D call TRBD1 (5 bases). With 3 bases removed from V and 6 bases from J, the gap between germline ends came to 17 bases. This CDR3 contains 16 residues. Per the germline V gene, CDR1 is LNHDA and CDR2 is SQIVND (reference sequence). The CDR3 nucleotides are TGTGCCAGTAGTATCTTTGCCCCAAGGGGTTCCGGGGAGCTGTTTTTT. Its protein product is CASSIFAPRGSGELFF.